The 18 T cell receptor beta chains presented below share a single source sample, sequenced in a study of shared clonotypes between healthy human individuals. Some clones are missing from TCRdb's copy, which holds only in-frame ones; the method was immunoSEQ multiplex PCR. This table has under 600,000 clones, approximately 94% appearing once. The sequenced sample consisted of naive CD4+ T cells sorted from blood. Subset noted: CD45RA+ positively selected. These receptors originate from a woman aged 25 to 39 in good health.

The chain couples TRBV5-1 to TRBJ2-3, with 14 positions matching TRBD2. The germline V gene encodes CDR1 SGHRS and CDR2 YFSETQ. J gave up 4 bases and V 5 bases, and 6 bases lay outside the gene matches. This CDR3 is 16 amino acids long. CDR3 protein: CASSLPGLAGADTQYF. The CDR3 coding sequence is TGCGCCAGCAGTCTACCGGGACTAGCGGGAGCAGATACGCAGTATTTT.

This clone has just one count. The V call is TRBV7-9, the J call TRBJ2-1; 9 bases are shared with TRBD2. V was clipped by 5 bases and J by 4 bases; unmatched bases: 9. Germline CDR1 is SEHNR and CDR2 is FQNEAQ (reference sequence). CDR3 length: 16 residues. The DNA for the CDR3 is TGTGCCAGCAGCCCAGCGGGAGGCGGGCAATACAATGAGCAGTTCTTC. Protein product: CASSPAGGGQYNEQFF.

J is TRBJ1-5 and V is TRBV28; no firm D call. Trimming cost V 7 bases and J 1 base, with 8 bases left between them. The CDR3 runs to 13 residues. Looked up from germline, CDR1 is MDHEN and CDR2 is SYDVKM. The CDR3 coding sequence is TGTGCCAGCATGGTCAACAGCAATCAGCCCCAGCATTTT. Encoded protein: CASMVNSNQPQHF.

The V gene is TRBV5-1, the J gene TRBJ1-1, with a tentative D call TRBD1 (6 bases). Trimming took off 0 bases at V and 3 bases at J, with 18 bases between the two ends. Germline V lookup: CDR1 SGHRS, CDR2 YFSETQ. The CDR3 totals 17 residues. The CDR3 DNA reads as TGCGCCAGCAGCTTGGAGGCCACGAGGGGGTGGGACACTGAAGCTTTCTTT. Protein sequence: CASSLEATRGWDTEAFF.

This clone was observed once. The rearrangement uses TRBV18 and TRBJ2-7; a weak D match, TRBD1 (5 bases). The CDR3 covers 15 residues. CDR1 KGHSH and CDR2 LQKENI come from the germline V gene. V lost 5 bases and J lost 1, with 15 bases in between. The CDR3 DNA is TGTGCCAGCTCATCCGACAGAAAAGGGTCCTACGAGCAGTACTTC. Translation gives CASSSDRKGSYEQYF. The full variable domain, in which reference TRBV18 and TRBJ2-7 provide the parts outside the CDR3, is NAGVMQNPRHLVRRRGQEARLRCSPMKGHSHVYWYRQLPEEGLKFMVYLQKENIIDESGMPKERFSAEFPKEGPSILRIQQVVRGDSAAYFCASSSDRKGSYEQYFGPGTRLTVT.

This clone was recorded once. The chain combines TRBV5-6 with TRBJ1-1; weak D call: TRBD1 (6 bases). With 4 bases removed from V and 4 bases from J, the gap between germline ends came to 14 bases. The CDR3 totals 14 residues. Germline lookup yields CDR1 SGHDT and CDR2 YYEEEE. CDR3 region: CASSPNRESTEAFF. CDR3 coding DNA: TGTGCCAGCAGCCCCAACAGGGAATCCACTGAAGCTTTCTTT.

The chain is built from TRBV6-5 and TRBJ1-1, with D uncertain. From germline, CDR1 is MNHEY and CDR2 SVGAGI. Deletions cut 5 bases from V and 0 bases from J, with 13 bases between. The CDR3 is 15 amino acids. The CDR3 DNA follows: TGTGCCAGCAGTCCCGGGCACTCCATGAACACTGAAGCTTTCTTT. It codes for CASSPGHSMNTEAFF.

The chain has TRBV5-1 and TRBJ2-1; D call uncertain. Germline-derived CDR1 and CDR2 are SGHRS and YFSETQ. The CDR3 is made up of 15 amino acids. Trimming shortened V by 1 base and J by 0 bases, and 8 bases separated the two germline ends. The CDR3 DNA reads as TGCGCCAGCAGCTTGTCGGCAGCCTCCTACAATGAGCAGTTCTTC. This translates into CASSLSAASYNEQFF.

The gene calls are TRBV7-2 and TRBJ1-2; 8 bases are a match to TRBD1. The J segment lost 4 bases and the V segment lost 1 base, leaving 8 bases of the junction unmatched. Germline loops: CDR1 SGHTA, CDR2 FQGNSA. CDR3 length: 16 residues. CDR3 sequence (DNA): TGTGCCAGCAGCTTAGTAGTGACAGGGGAGGGCTATGGCTACACCTTC. It translates to CASSLVVTGEGYGYTF.

This chain joins TRBV27 and TRBJ2-2, with TRBD2 identical over 10 bases. There are 18 residues in the CDR3. After removal of 0 bases from V and 2 bases from J, the junction contained 6 bases not matched to a gene. Looked up from germline, CDR1 is MNHEY and CDR2 is SMNVEV (reference sequence). DNA for the CDR3: TGTGCCAGCAGTTTATCGTGGCCTAGCGGGAGTAACACCGGGGAGCTGTTTTTT. Translating gives CASSLSWPSGSNTGELFF.

The rearrangement links TRBV28 to TRBJ1-5; TRBD1 matches at 8 bases. CDR1 and CDR2 from the germline V gene are MDHEN and SYDVKM. The CDR3 is 17 residues long. V shed 3 bases and J 2 bases; nucleotides not matched to a gene: 9. In DNA, the CDR3 is TGTGCCAGCAGTTTGTTTGGGACAGGCTCTCGCAATCAGCCCCAGCATTTT. This sequence encodes CASSLFGTGSRNQPQHF.

The CDR3 nucleotides are TGCAGTGCTAGCGCCACTCTCGAGCAGTTCTTC. This translates into CSASATLEQFF. V gene TRBV20-1 combines with J gene TRBJ2-1; D gene unclear. The CDR3 is made up of 11 amino acids. Germline CDR1 is DFQATT and CDR2 is SNEGSKA (reference sequence). V was cut by 3 bases and J by 10 bases, with 10 bases left in between.

The V gene is TRBV27, the J gene TRBJ2-7, with D hard to call. V was trimmed by 3 bases and J by 3 bases, leaving 9 bases between them. CDR1 is MNHEY and CDR2 is SMNVEV in the germline V gene (reference sequence). The CDR3 loop spans 13 amino acids. The CDR3 is CASSFSGYYEQYF. The CDR3 nucleotides are TGTGCCAGCAGTTTTTCTGGGTACTACGAGCAGTACTTC.

The genes are TRBV27 and TRBJ2-3; D gene ambiguous. CDR1 MNHEY and CDR2 SMNVEV come from the germline V gene (reference sequence). Trimming removed 3 bases from V and 2 bases from J, with 9 bases in between. The length of the CDR3 is 14 residues. The CDR3 nucleotides read TGTGCCAGCAGTTTCCGACGGATCACAGATACGCAGTATTTT. Protein sequence: CASSFRRITDTQYF.

This rearrangement joins TRBV28 to TRBJ2-7, with 9 bases lining up with TRBD1. The CDR3 has 13 residues. V was pared by 6 bases and J by 6 bases, with 6 bases of the junction left unmatched. Germline V CDR1 and CDR2: MDHEN, SYDVKM. CDR3 loop: CASRGQGKSEQYF. In DNA, the CDR3 is TGTGCCAGCAGGGGACAGGGAAAATCCGAGCAGTACTTC.

V usage is TRBV19 and J usage is TRBJ1-5; no reliable D call. The CDR3 extends over 10 amino acids. Germline V CDR1 and CDR2: LNHDA, SQIVND (reference sequence). Trimming left V 8 bases short and J 4 bases short, with 3 bases between. DNA for the CDR3: TGTGCCAGTCCTAATCAGCCCCAGCATTTT. This encodes CASPNQPQHF.

The CDR3 nucleotides are TGTGCCAGCAGCTTAGCAACCTTTGGGGTTCACGAGCAGTACTTC. Translating it yields CASSLATFGVHEQYF. The chain combines TRBV7-9 with TRBJ2-7; no clear D gene. V shed 0 bases and J shed 5 bases, with 14 bases lying between them. This CDR3 comprises 15 residues. Germline V gene sequence: CDR1 SEHNR, CDR2 FQNEAQ (reference sequence).

The chain links TRBV9 to TRBJ2-2, with 8 bases lining up with TRBD1. CDR3 length: 17 residues. Germline V gives CDR1 SGDLS, CDR2 YYNGEE. Trimming cost V 3 bases and J 6 bases; bases outside gene matches: 13. The CDR3 DNA reads as TGTGCCAGCAGCGCCCCTCGGGACAGGAGGGAGGCCGGGGAGCTGTTTTTT. Translated, it gives CASSAPRDRREAGELFF.